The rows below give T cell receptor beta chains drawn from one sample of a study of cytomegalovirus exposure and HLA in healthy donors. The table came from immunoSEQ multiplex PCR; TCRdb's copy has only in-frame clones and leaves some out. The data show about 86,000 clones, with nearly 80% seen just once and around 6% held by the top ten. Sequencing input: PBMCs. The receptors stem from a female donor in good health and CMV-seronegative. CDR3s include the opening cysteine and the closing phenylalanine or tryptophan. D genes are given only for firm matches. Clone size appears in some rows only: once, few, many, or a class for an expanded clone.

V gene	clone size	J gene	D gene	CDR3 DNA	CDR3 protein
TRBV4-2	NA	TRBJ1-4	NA	TGTGCCAGCAGCCAAGATTCAGGAAAGAATGAAAAACTGTTTTTT	CASSQDSGKNEKLFF
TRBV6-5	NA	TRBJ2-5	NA	TGTGCCAGCACCCGACAGGGAGGCCAAGAGACCCAGTACTTC	CASTRQGGQETQYF
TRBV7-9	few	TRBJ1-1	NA	TGTGCCAGCAGCTTTCACGCCCGGGAAGCTTTCTTT	CASSFHAREAFF
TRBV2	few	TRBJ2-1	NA	TGTGCCAGCAGTGAAACCACAGCAGTGGAGTTCTTC	CASSETTAVEFF
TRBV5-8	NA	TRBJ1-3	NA	TGTGCCAGCAGCTTCGTGGGGCTTCATGGAAACACCATATATTTT	CASSFVGLHGNTIYF
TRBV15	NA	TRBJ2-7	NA	TGTGCCACCAGCAGAGAGGATGAGGGCGGGTACGAGCAGTACTTC	CATSREDEGGYEQYF
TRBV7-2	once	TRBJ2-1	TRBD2	TGTGCCAGCAGCGCTAGCGGGGGGGTTTACAATGAGCAGTTCTTC	CASSASGGVYNEQFF
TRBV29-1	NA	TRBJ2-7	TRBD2	TGCAGCGTGGCCGGCACCGGGACTAGCGGAGTCTACGAGCAGTACTTC	CSVAGTGTSGVYEQYF
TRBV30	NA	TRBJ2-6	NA	TGTGCCTGGAGTGGTACAGGGACTGGGGCCAACGTCCTGACTTTC	CAWSGTGTGANVLTF
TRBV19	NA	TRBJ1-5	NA	TGTGCCAGTGGGGTGGAGGGGTCTTTGAGTCAGCCCCAGCATTTT	CASGVEGSLSQPQHF
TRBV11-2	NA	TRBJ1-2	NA	TGTGCCAGCAGCATCGACAGTACTAACTATGGCTACACCTTC	CASSIDSTNYGYTF
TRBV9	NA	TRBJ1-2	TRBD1	TGTGCCAGCAGCAGAGGACAGGCCTGGGGCTATGGCTACACCTTC	CASSRGQAWGYGYTF
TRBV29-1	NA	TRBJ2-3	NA	TGCAGCGTTGAGGAGCGGCTCACAGATACGCAGTATTTT	CSVEERLTDTQYF
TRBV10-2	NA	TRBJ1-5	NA	TGCGCCAGCAGGACGGCGGGGGGTAGCAATCAGCCCCAGCATTTT	CASRTAGGSNQPQHF
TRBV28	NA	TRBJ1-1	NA	TGTGCCAGCAGGATCGGGACACAGAACACTGAAGCTTTCTTT	CASRIGTQNTEAFF
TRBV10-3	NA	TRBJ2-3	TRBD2	TGTGCCATCAGCCTAGCGGCACCTCCCACAGATACGCAGTATTTT	CAISLAAPPTDTQYF
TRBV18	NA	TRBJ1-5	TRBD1	TGTGCCAGCTCACCAGGGCAGGGGGGCATACAGCCCCAGCATTTT	CASSPGQGGIQPQHF
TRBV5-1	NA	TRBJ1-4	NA	TGCGCCAGTCGACAGAGCACTGAAAAACTGTTTTTT	CASRQSTEKLFF
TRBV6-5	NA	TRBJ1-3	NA	TGTGCCAGCAGTTACTCGTCAGACAGAGAAGGAAACACCATATATTTT	CASSYSSDREGNTIYF
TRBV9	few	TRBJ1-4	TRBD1	TGTGCCAGCAGCGTAGGTAGGGCAGGGGGCGCCTCTAATGAAAAACTGTTTTTT	CASSVGRAGGASNEKLFF
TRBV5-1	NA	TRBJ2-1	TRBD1	TGCGCCAGCAGCTTGGCGTTGGGGACAGAGGAGTTCTTC	CASSLALGTEEFF
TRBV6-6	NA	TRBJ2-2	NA	TGTGCCAGCAGCCCCCACGCAGCGAACACCGGGGAGCTGTTTTTT	CASSPHAANTGELFF
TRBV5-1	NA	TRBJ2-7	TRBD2	TGCGCCAGCGGGACCCGACTAGCGGGAGCCGAGCAGTACTTC	CASGTRLAGAEQYF
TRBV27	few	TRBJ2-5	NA	TGTGCCAGCGCATATTATGGACAGGCCCGGGGGATACAAGAGACCCAGTACTTC	CASAYYGQARGIQETQYF
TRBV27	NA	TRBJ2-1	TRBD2	TGTGCCAGCAGTTTACGGGAGGGCCGCGGAGAGCAGTTCTTC	CASSLREGRGEQFF
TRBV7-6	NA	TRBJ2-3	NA	TGTGCCAGCAGCTTAGTCAGCGGCAGGATAAGCACAGATACGCAGTATTTT	CASSLVSGRISTDTQYF
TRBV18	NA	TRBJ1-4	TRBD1	TGTGCCAGCTCTCTCGGACAGGGAGGAACTAATGAAAAACTGTTTTTT	CASSLGQGGTNEKLFF
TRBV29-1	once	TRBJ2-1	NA	TGCAGCGTTGATGGAGGGTCCAGCTCCTACAATGAGCAGTTCTTC	CSVDGGSSSYNEQFF
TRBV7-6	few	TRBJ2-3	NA	TGTGCCAGCAGCTCTGGGGGGAGCTGGGCCGCAGATACGCAGTATTTT	CASSSGGSWAADTQYF
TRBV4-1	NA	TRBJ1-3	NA	TGCGCCAGCAGCCAAGGACAGACAGGAGGAGGAAACACCATATATTTT	CASSQGQTGGGNTIYF
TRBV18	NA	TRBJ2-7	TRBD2	TGTGCCAGCTCATCGACTAGCGTCTCCTACGAGCAGTACTTC	CASSSTSVSYEQYF